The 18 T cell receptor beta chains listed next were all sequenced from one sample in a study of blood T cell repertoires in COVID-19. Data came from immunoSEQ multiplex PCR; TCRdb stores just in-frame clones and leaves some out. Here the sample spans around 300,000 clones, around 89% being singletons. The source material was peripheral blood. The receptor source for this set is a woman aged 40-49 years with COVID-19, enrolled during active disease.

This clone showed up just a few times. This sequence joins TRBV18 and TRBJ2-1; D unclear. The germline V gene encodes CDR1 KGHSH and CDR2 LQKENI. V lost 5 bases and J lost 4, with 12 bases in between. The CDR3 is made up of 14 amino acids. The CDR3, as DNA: TGTGCCAGCTCAGAGTCACCCCTTTACAATGAGCAGTTCTTC. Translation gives CASSESPLYNEQFF.

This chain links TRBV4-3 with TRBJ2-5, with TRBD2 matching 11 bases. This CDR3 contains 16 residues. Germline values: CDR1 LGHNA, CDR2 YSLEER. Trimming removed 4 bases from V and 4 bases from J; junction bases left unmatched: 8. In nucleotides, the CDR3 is TGCGCCAGCAGCCGCCAGACTAGCGGGATAGGAGAGACCCAGTACTTC. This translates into CASSRQTSGIGETQYF.

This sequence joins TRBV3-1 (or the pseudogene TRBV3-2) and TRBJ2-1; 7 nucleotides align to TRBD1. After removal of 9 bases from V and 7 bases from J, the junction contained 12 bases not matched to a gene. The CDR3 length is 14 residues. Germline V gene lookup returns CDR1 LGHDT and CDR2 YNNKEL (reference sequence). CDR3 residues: CASTISTGQNEQFF. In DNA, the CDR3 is TGTGCCAGTACCATTTCGACAGGGCAGAATGAGCAGTTCTTC.

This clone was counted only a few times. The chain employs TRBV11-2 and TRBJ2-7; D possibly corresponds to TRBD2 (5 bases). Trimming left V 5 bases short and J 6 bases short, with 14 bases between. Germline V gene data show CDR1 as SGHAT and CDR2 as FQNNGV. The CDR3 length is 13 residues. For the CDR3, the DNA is TGTGCCAGCAGCCTGCGGGCAGGACGCGAGCAGTACTTC. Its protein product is CASSLRAGREQYF. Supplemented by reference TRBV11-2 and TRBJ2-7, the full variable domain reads EAGVAQSPRYKIIEKRQSVAFWCNPISGHATLYWYQQILGQGPKLLIQFQNNGVVDDSQLPKDRFSAERLKGVDSTLKIQPAKLEDSAVYLCASSLRAGREQYFGPGTRLTVT.

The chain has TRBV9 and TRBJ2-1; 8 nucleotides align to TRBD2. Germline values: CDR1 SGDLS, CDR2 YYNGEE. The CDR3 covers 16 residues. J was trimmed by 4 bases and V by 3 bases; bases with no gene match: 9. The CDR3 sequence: CASSATGGGPYNEQFF. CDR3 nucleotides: TGTGCCAGCAGCGCAACCGGCGGGGGGCCTTACAATGAGCAGTTCTTC.

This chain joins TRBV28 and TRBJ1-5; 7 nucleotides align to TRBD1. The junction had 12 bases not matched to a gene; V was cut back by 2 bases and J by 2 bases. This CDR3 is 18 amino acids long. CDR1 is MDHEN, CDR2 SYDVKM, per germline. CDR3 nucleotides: TGTGCCAGCAGTTTAACTAGGGGGCAGAGTTGGGGCAATCAGCCCCAGCATTTT. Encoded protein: CASSLTRGQSWGNQPQHF.

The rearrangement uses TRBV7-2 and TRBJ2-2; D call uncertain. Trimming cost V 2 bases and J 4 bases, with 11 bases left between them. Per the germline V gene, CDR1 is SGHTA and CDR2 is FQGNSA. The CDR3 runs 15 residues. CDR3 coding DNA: TGTGCCAGCAGCTTATCCGGGTCTAGCACCGGGGAGCTGTTTTTT. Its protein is CASSLSGSSTGELFF.

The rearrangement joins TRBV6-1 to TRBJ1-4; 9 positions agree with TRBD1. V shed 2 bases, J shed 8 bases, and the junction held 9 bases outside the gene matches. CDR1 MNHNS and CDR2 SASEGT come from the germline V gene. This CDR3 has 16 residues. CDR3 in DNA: TGTGCCAGCAGTGAAACTGGGACAGGGTGGAGAGAAAAACTGTTTTTT. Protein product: CASSETGTGWREKLFF.

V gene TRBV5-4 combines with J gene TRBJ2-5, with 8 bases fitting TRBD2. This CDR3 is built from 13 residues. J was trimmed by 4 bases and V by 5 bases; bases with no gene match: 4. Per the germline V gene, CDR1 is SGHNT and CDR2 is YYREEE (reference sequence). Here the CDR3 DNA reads TGTGCCAGCAGGCGCGGGGGGACAGAGACCCAGTACTTC. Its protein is CASRRGGTETQYF.

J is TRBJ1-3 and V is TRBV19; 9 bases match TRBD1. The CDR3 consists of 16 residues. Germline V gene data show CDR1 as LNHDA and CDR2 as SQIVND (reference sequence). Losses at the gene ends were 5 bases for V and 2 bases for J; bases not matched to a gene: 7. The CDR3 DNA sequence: TGTGCCAGTAGTCCCGGACAGGGGAGAGCTGGAAACACCATATATTTT. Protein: CASSPGQGRAGNTIYF.

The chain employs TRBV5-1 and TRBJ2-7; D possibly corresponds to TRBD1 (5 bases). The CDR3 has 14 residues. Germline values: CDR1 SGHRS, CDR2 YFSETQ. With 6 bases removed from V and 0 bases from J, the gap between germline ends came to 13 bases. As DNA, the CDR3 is TGCGCCAGCACTTCGGACACCTTCTCCTACGAGCAGTACTTC. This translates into CASTSDTFSYEQYF.

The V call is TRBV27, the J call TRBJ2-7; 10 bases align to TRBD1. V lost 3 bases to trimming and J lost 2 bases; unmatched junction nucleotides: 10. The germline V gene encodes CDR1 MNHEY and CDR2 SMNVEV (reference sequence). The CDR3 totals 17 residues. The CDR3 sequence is CASSLRVPGQGTYEQYF. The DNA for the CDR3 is TGTGCCAGCAGTTTGAGGGTACCGGGACAGGGGACCTACGAGCAGTACTTC.

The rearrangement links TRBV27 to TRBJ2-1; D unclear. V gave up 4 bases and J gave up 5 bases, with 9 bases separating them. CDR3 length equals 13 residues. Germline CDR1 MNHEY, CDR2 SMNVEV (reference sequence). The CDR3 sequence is CASSSTGDNEQFF. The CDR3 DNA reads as TGTGCCAGCAGTTCAACTGGTGACAATGAGCAGTTCTTC.

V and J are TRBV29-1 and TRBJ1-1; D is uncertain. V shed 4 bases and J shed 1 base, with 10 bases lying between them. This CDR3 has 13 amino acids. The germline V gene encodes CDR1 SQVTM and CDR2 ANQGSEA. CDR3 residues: CSVGSLENTEAFF. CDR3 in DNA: TGCAGCGTTGGTAGCTTGGAGAACACTGAAGCTTTCTTT.

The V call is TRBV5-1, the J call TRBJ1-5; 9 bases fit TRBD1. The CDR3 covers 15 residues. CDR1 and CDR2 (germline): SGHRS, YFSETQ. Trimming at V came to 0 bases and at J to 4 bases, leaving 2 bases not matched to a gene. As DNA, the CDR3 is TGCGCCAGCAGCTTGGCCGGGACAGGGAATCAGCCCCAGCATTTT. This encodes CASSLAGTGNQPQHF.

CDR3 sequence: CASSPRGISGGTGELFF. The CDR3 DNA is TGTGCCAGCAGCCCCAGAGGGATTAGCGGGGGCACCGGGGAGCTGTTTTTT. This chain links TRBV7-2 with TRBJ2-2, with TRBD2 matching 9 bases. The ends lost 5 bases at V and 4 bases at J; junction bases unmatched: 11. Per the germline V gene, CDR1 is SGHTA and CDR2 is FQGNSA. This CDR3 contains 17 residues.

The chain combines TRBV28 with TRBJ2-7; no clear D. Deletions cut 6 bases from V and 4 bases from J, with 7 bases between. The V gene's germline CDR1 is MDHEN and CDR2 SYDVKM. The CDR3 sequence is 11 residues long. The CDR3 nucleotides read TGTGCCAGCAGCTCTAAGTACGAGCAGTACTTC. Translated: CASSSKYEQYF.

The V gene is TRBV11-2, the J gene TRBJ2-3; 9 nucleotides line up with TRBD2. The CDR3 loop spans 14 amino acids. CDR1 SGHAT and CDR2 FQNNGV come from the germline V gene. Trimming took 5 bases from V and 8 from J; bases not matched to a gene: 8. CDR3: CASSTSGSPGTQYF. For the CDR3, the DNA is TGTGCCAGCAGCACTAGCGGGTCTCCGGGTACGCAGTATTTT.